Included here is one T cell receptor (beta chain) sequence, with context. The record originates from a study of blood T cell repertoires in COVID-19. Overall study context: Collection of acute and convalescent COVID-19 samples took place in the United States, Italy and Spain. PBMCs, B-cell-depleted T cells, or T cells provided the cDNA or gDNA that made up the material.

The CDR3 spans 15 residues. Trimming at V came to 1 base and at J to 2 bases, leaving 4 bases not matched to a gene. Germline CDR1 reads KGHSH; CDR2 reads LQKENI. Source study methods: Estimation of nucleated cell counts relied on the amplification of reference gene primers. Data came from immunoSEQ multiplex PCR; TCRdb stores just in-frame clones and leaves some out. From that table come the V and J calls and clone size; the DNA was used to work out D and trimming. The sample lists about 150,000 clones, more than 70% occurring once. The source is a man aged 18 to 29 with active or convalescent COVID-19. This chain connects TRBV18 to TRBJ1-2; 7 positions match TRBD1. The sample taken for sequencing was peripheral blood. The chain's CDR3 is CASSPRGQSNYGYTF. Here the CDR3 DNA reads TGTGCCAGCTCACCACGGGGACAGTCGAACTATGGCTACACCTTC. The full variable domain, completed using reference TRBV18 and TRBJ1-2, is NAGVMQNPRHLVRRRGQEARLRCSPMKGHSHVYWYRQLPEEGLKFMVYLQKENIIDESGMPKERFSAEFPKEGPSILRIQQVVRGDSAAYFCASSPRGQSNYGYTFGSGTRLTVV.